The T cell receptor beta chain under discussion was sequenced for a study of cytomegalovirus exposure and HLA in healthy donors. Study information: Genotyping showed roughly 77% of 398 donors falling in the Caucasian-associated ancestry cluster. Overall study findings and caveats: For most TCR beta V segments, an earlier analysis put the productive rate at about 90% or about 30% of the time. It was confirmed in vitro that a few of the CMV-associated chains were specific for CMV antigens.

As concerns this clone: Antigen unknown.

Amplification used 60 Vbeta primers and 13 Jbeta primers. Method: immunoSEQ multiplex PCR; TCRdb's copy keeps in-frame clones and lacks some. The sample consists of roughly 190,000 clones, around 81% of them appearing once. The TCR comes from a man between 18 and 35 years old in good health and CMV-seronegative. Sequencing used PBMCs.

The CDR3 region has the DNA TGTGCCATCAGTGTTCCAGGGGGTACAGAGACCCAGTACTTC. Its protein product is CAISVPGGTETQYF. The chain uses TRBV10-3 and TRBJ2-5, with 7 positions matching TRBD1. This CDR3 region has 14 residues. The trim removed 4 bases at V and 4 bases at J, leaving 6 bases unmatched. CDR1 and CDR2 from the germline V gene are ENHRY and SYGVKD.